This is a list of T cell receptor beta chains from one sample in a study of blood T cell repertoires in COVID-19. Data came from immunoSEQ multiplex PCR; TCRdb stores just in-frame clones and leaves some out. Seen here are under 250,000 clones, 70% to 90% observed once, and the top ten hold roughly 13%. The source material was peripheral blood. The receptor source for this set is a human donor in a cohort sampled during active COVID-19. CDR3s include the opening cysteine and the closing phenylalanine or tryptophan. The D gene is left open where the match is weak. Size values are once, few and many counts, or a class for expanded clones, and some rows have none.

abundance: -; v_gene: TRBV6-5; j_gene: TRBJ1-3; d_gene: -; CDR3aa: CASRTRSGSGNTIYF; CDR3nt: TGTGCCAGCAGGACCCGTTCGGGCTCTGGAAACACCATATATTTT
abundance: -; v_gene: TRBV9; j_gene: TRBJ2-7; d_gene: TRBD2; CDR3aa: CASSVASGGFYEQYF; CDR3nt: TGTGCCAGCAGCGTAGCCAGCGGGGGCTTCTACGAGCAGTACTTC
abundance: -; v_gene: TRBV29-1; j_gene: TRBJ1-2; d_gene: -; CDR3aa: CSARGSYYGYTF; CDR3nt: TGCAGCGCAAGGGGTTCTTACTATGGCTACACCTTC
abundance: few; v_gene: TRBV4-2; j_gene: TRBJ2-3; d_gene: -; CDR3aa: CASSQEARTDTQYF; CDR3nt: TGTGCCAGCAGCCAAGAGGCCAGAACAGATACGCAGTATTTT
abundance: many; v_gene: TRBV2; j_gene: TRBJ2-5; d_gene: -; CDR3aa: CASSSRRGETQYF; CDR3nt: TGTGCCAGCAGTTCCCGAAGGGGAGAGACCCAGTACTTC
abundance: -; v_gene: TRBV11-2; j_gene: TRBJ1-5; d_gene: -; CDR3aa: CASSQDSIQPQHF; CDR3nt: TGTGCCAGCAGCCAAGACAGCATTCAGCCCCAGCATTTT
abundance: -; v_gene: TRBV28; j_gene: TRBJ2-1; d_gene: -; CDR3aa: CASSPPFLPREQFF; CDR3nt: TGTGCCAGCAGTCCACCCTTCCTCCCCCGGGAGCAGTTCTTC
abundance: -; v_gene: TRBV4-3; j_gene: TRBJ2-7; d_gene: TRBD1; CDR3aa: CASSQDGRGQAQVF; CDR3nt: TGCGCCAGCAGCCAAGATGGTCGCGGACAGGCGCAGGTGTTC
abundance: many; v_gene: TRBV7-2; j_gene: TRBJ1-5; d_gene: -; CDR3aa: CASSLAGGNQPQHF; CDR3nt: TGTGCCAGCAGCTTAGCAGGGGGCAATCAGCCCCAGCATTTT
abundance: -; v_gene: TRBV4-1; j_gene: TRBJ1-4; d_gene: -; CDR3aa: CASSQDVVQGGEKLFF; CDR3nt: TGCGCCAGCAGCCAAGACGTTGTTCAGGGAGGGGAAAAACTGTTTTTT
abundance: -; v_gene: TRBV3-1/TRBV3-2; j_gene: TRBJ2-7; d_gene: -; CDR3aa: CASSQDYGTGVTYEQYF; CDR3nt: TGTGCCAGCAGCCAAGACTACGGGACTGGGGTTACCTACGAGCAGTACTTC
abundance: once; v_gene: TRBV6-5; j_gene: TRBJ1-5; d_gene: -; CDR3aa: CASSRTDSNQPQHF; CDR3nt: TGTGCCAGCAGCCGGACAGATAGCAATCAGCCCCAGCATTTT
abundance: -; v_gene: TRBV11-2; j_gene: TRBJ2-7; d_gene: -; CDR3aa: CASSSSFHSSLYEQYF; CDR3nt: TGTGCCAGCAGCTCCTCCTTCCACTCTAGCCTTTACGAGCAGTACTTC
abundance: -; v_gene: TRBV9; j_gene: TRBJ1-1; d_gene: TRBD1; CDR3aa: CASSPDRGYTEAFF; CDR3nt: TGTGCCAGCAGCCCTGACAGGGGGTACACTGAAGCTTTCTTT
abundance: once; v_gene: TRBV3-1/TRBV3-2; j_gene: TRBJ1-1; d_gene: -; CDR3aa: CASSVQTPNTEAFF; CDR3nt: TGTGCCAGCAGCGTACAGACCCCTAACACTGAAGCTTTCTTT
abundance: -; v_gene: TRBV10-3; j_gene: TRBJ2-3; d_gene: TRBD2; CDR3aa: CAMGTSGRADDTQYF; CDR3nt: TGTGCCATGGGGACTAGCGGGAGGGCGGATGATACGCAGTATTTT
abundance: -; v_gene: TRBV10-3; j_gene: TRBJ1-1; d_gene: -; CDR3aa: CAIMGTLGTEAFF; CDR3nt: TGTGCCATCATGGGGACATTGGGCACTGAAGCTTTCTTT
abundance: -; v_gene: TRBV11-2; j_gene: TRBJ2-1; d_gene: -; CDR3aa: CASSLAGSQQFF; CDR3nt: TGTGCCAGCAGCTTAGCCGGGTCCCAGCAGTTCTTC
abundance: -; v_gene: TRBV18; j_gene: TRBJ1-6; d_gene: TRBD1; CDR3aa: CASSRPSDRGLSPLHF; CDR3nt: TGTGCCAGCTCACGACCCTCCGACAGGGGGCTTTCACCCCTCCACTTT
abundance: -; v_gene: TRBV19; j_gene: TRBJ2-5; d_gene: TRBD1; CDR3aa: CASSTGGPPPETQYF; CDR3nt: TGTGCCAGTAGTACAGGGGGCCCTCCACCCGAGACCCAGTACTTC
abundance: -; v_gene: TRBV11-1; j_gene: TRBJ1-1; d_gene: -; CDR3aa: CASSVAGISEAFF; CDR3nt: TGTGCCAGCAGCGTGGCGGGAATTTCTGAAGCTTTCTTT
abundance: few; v_gene: TRBV10-3; j_gene: TRBJ1-5; d_gene: -; CDR3aa: CAISQGLDQPQHF; CDR3nt: TGTGCCATCAGTCAGGGGTTGGATCAGCCCCAGCATTTT
abundance: -; v_gene: TRBV11-2; j_gene: TRBJ2-2; d_gene: -; CDR3aa: CASRTGNTGELFF; CDR3nt: TGTGCCAGCAGGACAGGGAACACCGGGGAGCTGTTTTTT